The 14 T cell receptor beta chains below were found in one sample sequenced in a study of early T cells in non-severe SARS-CoV-2 infection. TCRdb recomputed calls from the 5' RACE reads with MiXCR, one row per CDR3 protein. This sample has under 85,000 distinct CDR3 sequences, with roughly 13% found just once. The sample consisted of whole blood. Every receptor here comes from an adult who was a healthcare worker with PCR-confirmed SARS-CoV-2 infection or an uninfected control (not recorded which).

The genes are TRBV24-1 and TRBJ2-3; D perhaps matches TRBD1 (6 bases). V gave up 3 bases and J gave up 1 base, with 13 bases separating them. The germline gives CDR1 KGHDR, CDR2 SFDVKD. CDR3 length equals 16 residues. The CDR3 nucleotides are TGTGCCACCAGTGATCGGGACATCGGACGCACAGATACGCAGTATTTT. It encodes CATSDRDIGRTDTQYF.

This clonotype came up many times. The chain combines TRBV7-2 with TRBJ1-5, with D unclear. The CDR3 consists of 15 residues. Trimming took 2 bases from V and 1 from J, leaving 9 bases between them. CDR1 SGHTA and CDR2 FQGNSA come from the germline V gene. The CDR3 reads CASSLRSGSNQPQHF. CDR3 nucleotide sequence: TGTGCCAGCAGCTTAAGGTCTGGGAGCAATCAGCCCCAGCATTTT. The complete variable domain, with remaining parts taken from reference TRBV7-2 and TRBJ1-5, reads GAGVSQSPSNKVTEKGKDVELRCDPISGHTALYWYRQSLGQGLEFLIYFQGNSAPDKSGLPSDRFSAERTGGSVSTLTIQRTQQEDSAVYLCASSLRSGSNQPQHFGDGTRLSIL.

This clonotype has ten or more counts. In nucleotides, the CDR3 is TGCAGCGTACGCCTACTACAGAGCACAGATACGCAGTATTTT. This codes for CSVRLLQSTDTQYF. The chain combines TRBV29-1 with TRBJ2-3; unclear D gene. Per the germline V gene, CDR1 is SQVTM and CDR2 is ANQGSEA. This CDR3 has 14 amino acids. The germline V and J ends were trimmed by 6 bases and 0 bases, with 13 bases remaining between them.

The chain joins TRBV27 to TRBJ2-1; 9 nucleotides agree with TRBD2. Germline CDR1 MNHEY, CDR2 SMNVEV (reference sequence). The trim removed 2 bases at V and 7 bases at J, leaving 6 bases unmatched. The CDR3 covers 15 residues. The CDR3 spells CASSLVAGVGNEQFF. The CDR3 nucleotides read TGTGCCAGCAGTTTAGTAGCGGGAGTCGGTAATGAGCAGTTCTTC.

The chain links TRBV27 to TRBJ1-6, with unresolved D. Germline CDR1 MNHEY, CDR2 SMNVEV (reference sequence). The germline V and J ends were trimmed by 3 bases and 6 bases, with 12 bases remaining between them. CDR3 length: 15 residues. CDR3 in DNA: TGTGCCAGCAGTTTTAATTTCCGTGTTAATTCACCCCTCCACTTT. Protein sequence: CASSFNFRVNSPLHF.

The gene calls are TRBV7-9 and TRBJ2-1; 12 bases are a match to TRBD2. After removal of 1 base from V and 8 bases from J, the junction contained 9 bases not matched to a gene. Germline V gene sequence: CDR1 SEHNR, CDR2 FQNEAQ (reference sequence). The CDR3 length is 17 residues. The CDR3 nucleotides read TGTGCCAGCAGCTTAGACAAGACTAGCGGGAGTTTGGATGAGCAGTTCTTC. It yields the protein CASSLDKTSGSLDEQFF.

There are many counts of this clonotype. V gene TRBV15 combines with J gene TRBJ2-1; TRBD2 matches at 7 bases. V shed 3 bases and J 7 bases; nucleotides not matched to a gene: 15. Germline V gives CDR1 LNHNV, CDR2 YYDKDF (reference sequence). This CDR3 has 17 residues. The CDR3 DNA reads as TGTGCCACCAGCAGCTTTCCCCGAGGGAGGGCCCTGAATGAGCAGTTCTTC. Protein product: CATSSFPRGRALNEQFF.

This chain joins TRBV5-1 and TRBJ2-1; a possible D gene is TRBD1 (5 bases). This CDR3 is built from 16 residues. Trimming shortened V by 4 bases and J by 5 bases, and 19 bases separated the two germline ends. Germline CDR1 and CDR2: SGHRS and YFSETQ. The DNA of the CDR3 is TGCGCCAGCAGCCCCCCACGGACAAGGGCTAACAATGAGCAGTTCTTC. It translates to CASSPPRTRANNEQFF. The whole variable domain, filled in from reference TRBV5-1 and TRBJ2-1, reads KAGVTQTPRYLIKTRGQQVTLSCSPISGHRSVSWYQQTPGQGLQFLFEYFSETQRNKGNFPGRFSGRQFSNSRSEMNVSTLELGDSALYLCASSPPRTRANNEQFFGPGTRLTVL.

In this sample, this clonotype turned up many times. V is TRBV5-6 and J is TRBJ2-5; 8 bases are shared with TRBD1. CDR1 is SGHDT, CDR2 YYEEEE, per germline. The V gene end was trimmed by 4 bases and the J gene end by 4 bases; junction bases not matched to a gene: 12. CDR3 length equals 16 residues. CDR3 sequence (DNA): TGTGCCAGCAGCAGGAGGTCCGGGACAGGTAGAGAGACCCAGTACTTC. This gives the protein CASSRRSGTGRETQYF.

There are a few counts of this clonotype. The chain recombines TRBV4-2 with TRBJ1-1; D is undetermined. CDR1 and CDR2 (germline): LGHNA, YNFKEQ. V was clipped by 1 base and J by 11 bases, with 11 bases between them. The CDR3 is made up of 12 amino acids. The CDR3 sequence is CASSQGSSGAFF. In DNA form, the CDR3 reads TGTGCCAGCAGCCAAGGATCCAGTGGGGCTTTCTTT.

This clonotype was counted between two and nine times. V usage is TRBV6-2 or TRBV6-3 and J usage is TRBJ1-1, with TRBD1 matching over 8 bases. Germline loops: CDR1 MNHEY, CDR2 SVGEGT. This CDR3 spans 14 amino acids. Trimming at V came to 7 bases and at J to 4 bases, leaving 8 bases not matched to a gene. The CDR3 region is CASTVTGGTTEAFF. The CDR3 nucleotides are TGTGCCAGCACCGTAACAGGGGGGACCACTGAAGCTTTCTTT.

This clonotype appeared many times. The gene calls are TRBV7-9 and TRBJ2-2; 7 bases are a match to TRBD1. Trimming at V came to 5 bases and at J to 1 base, leaving 4 bases not matched to a gene. CDR3 length equals 15 residues. Germline CDR1 is SEHNR and CDR2 is FQNEAQ (reference sequence). CDR3 DNA sequence: TGTGCCAGCAGCCGCCGGGACAGGAACACCGGGGAGCTGTTTTTT. Its translation: CASSRRDRNTGELFF.

This clonotype was counted many times. The J gene is TRBJ2-5, the V gene TRBV28; the D gene is possibly TRBD2 (6 bases). This CDR3 has 15 amino acids. Per the germline V gene, CDR1 is MDHEN and CDR2 is SYDVKM. The V gene lost 7 bases and the J gene lost 4 bases, with 19 bases spanning the gap. CDR3 region: CASIKRVGGVETQYF. CDR3 nucleotides: TGTGCCAGCATCAAAAGGGTTGGAGGGGTAGAGACCCAGTACTTC.

In this sample, this clonotype turned up many times. CDR3 DNA sequence: TGTGCCAGCAGTACCCATAATCGGGATGCTTTCTTT. Its protein is CASSTHNRDAFF. The gene calls are TRBV6-1 and TRBJ1-1; D gene uncertain. This CDR3 is built from 12 residues. V lost 5 bases, J lost 11 bases, and 15 bases lay in between. CDR1 is MNHNS and CDR2 is SASEGT in the germline V gene.